The next 14 T cell receptor beta chains were all read from a single sample in a study of blood T cell repertoires in COVID-19. This table comes from immunoSEQ multiplex PCR, and its TCRdb copy is limited to in-frame clones, with some not included. Altogether 300,000 to 450,000 clones are present, 85% being singletons, with the ten largest covering 3% to 4%. The material sequenced was peripheral blood. All receptors come from a woman between 18 and 30 years old with acute or convalescent COVID-19.

The genes are TRBV2 and TRBJ2-7, with TRBD2 identical over 8 bases. This CDR3 comprises 12 residues. Germline assignment: CDR1 SNHLY and CDR2 FYNNEI. Trimming cost V 6 bases and J 4 bases; bases outside gene matches: 2. The CDR3 loop reads CASSSGGYEQYF. CDR3 bases: TGTGCCAGCAGCAGCGGGGGATACGAGCAGTACTTC.

The V gene is TRBV7-9, the J gene TRBJ1-2; 10 bases map to TRBD1. CDR1 and CDR2 (germline): SEHNR, FQNEAQ (reference sequence). The CDR3 extends over 14 amino acids. V shed 1 base, J shed 5 bases, and the junction held 1 base outside the gene matches. The CDR3 spells CASSLEGQGYGYTF. In DNA form, the CDR3 reads TGTGCCAGCAGCTTAGAGGGACAGGGGTATGGCTACACCTTC.

In this sample, this clone turned up many times. V is TRBV10-3 and J is TRBJ1-6; 9 bases agree with TRBD1. The CDR3 extends over 14 amino acids. Germline lookup yields CDR1 ENHRY and CDR2 SYGVKD. The J segment lost 13 bases and the V segment lost 3 bases, leaving 7 bases of the junction unmatched. The CDR3 DNA is TGTGCCATCAGTGACGGGACAGGGCCAGGGCCCCTCCACTTT. Translation gives CAISDGTGPGPLHF.

The rearrangement joins TRBV28 to TRBJ2-7, with 10 bases that match TRBD2. Germline V gene data show CDR1 as MDHEN and CDR2 as SYDVKM. J lost 4 bases, V lost 4 bases, and 4 bases had no gene match. This CDR3 contains 14 residues. CDR3 DNA sequence: TGTGCCAGCAGTTCTAGCGGGAGAAGGTACGAGCAGTACTTC. Translating it yields CASSSSGRRYEQYF.

The chain has TRBV28 and TRBJ1-2; D ambiguous. The CDR3 is 14 residues long. Trimming took off 10 bases at V and 3 bases at J, with 18 bases between the two ends. The germline CDR1 and CDR2 sequences are MDHEN and SYDVKM. DNA for the CDR3: TGTGCCACCCTACCCCGGGTTCGCGACTATGGCTACACCTTC. This encodes CATLPRVRDYGYTF.

The chain links TRBV19 to TRBJ2-5, with 15 bases lining up with TRBD2. Germline trimming cut 3 bases from V and 2 bases from J; bases unmatched to any gene: 1. The CDR3 extends over 16 amino acids. Germline CDR1 reads LNHDA; CDR2 reads SQIVND (reference sequence). The CDR3 protein is CASSMGLAGGQETQYF. The CDR3 DNA reads as TGTGCCAGTAGTATGGGACTAGCGGGAGGACAAGAGACCCAGTACTTC.

The J gene is TRBJ2-3, the V gene TRBV11-2; 8 bases are a match to TRBD2. The CDR3 totals 15 residues. After removal of 8 bases from V and 1 base from J, the junction contained 8 bases not matched to a gene. Per germline, CDR1 SGHAT and CDR2 FQNNGV. The CDR3 DNA reads as TGTGCCAGCTCCCCGCCAGCGGGGGGCACAGATACGCAGTATTTT. It specifies CASSPPAGGTDTQYF.

The V call is TRBV6-2 or TRBV6-3, the J call TRBJ2-2; D is possibly TRBD2 (6 bases). The V end was cut by 2 bases, the J end by 0 bases, with 13 bases between. This CDR3 comprises 17 residues. Germline lookup yields CDR1 MNHEY and CDR2 SVGEGT. CDR3 residues: CASSYRLGGPNTGELFF. The DNA of the CDR3 is TGTGCCAGCAGTTACAGACTGGGGGGTCCGAACACCGGGGAGCTGTTTTTT.

This rearrangement joins TRBV6-5 to TRBJ1-1; 8 bases match TRBD1. The CDR3 covers 15 residues. V was pared by 5 bases and J by 3 bases, with 8 bases of the junction left unmatched. From germline, CDR1 is MNHEY and CDR2 SVGAGI. The CDR3 region has the DNA TGTGCCAGCAGTCCGCTGGACAGGGCTCACACTGAAGCTTTCTTT. Translating gives CASSPLDRAHTEAFF.

This chain connects TRBV4-1 to TRBJ1-1, with a weak D call TRBD1 (5 bases). Germline V gene lookup returns CDR1 MGHRA and CDR2 YSYEKL. Trimming stripped 2 bases from V and 6 bases from J, with 13 bases between. This CDR3 is built from 14 residues. The DNA of the CDR3 is TGCGCCAGCAGCCAATCATCGGGGGGGGCTGAAGCTTTCTTT. It is translated as CASSQSSGGAEAFF.

The V call is TRBV5-1, the J call TRBJ2-7, with 9 bases lining up with TRBD2. The junction had 13 bases not matched to a gene; V was cut back by 1 base and J by 11 bases. CDR1 is SGHRS, CDR2 YFSETQ, per germline. The CDR3 spans 15 residues. The CDR3 spells CASSLLLAGFSLEYF. CDR3 nucleotides: TGCGCCAGCAGCTTGTTACTAGCGGGTTTCTCCCTGGAGTACTTC.

The chain is built from TRBV29-1 and TRBJ2-4, with TRBD2 matching over 11 bases. The germline V gene has CDR1 SQVTM and CDR2 ANQGSEA. CDR3 length: 15 residues. V gave up 6 bases and J gave up 3 bases; unmatched junction bases: 7. The CDR3 coding sequence is TGCAGCGTAAGAATAGCGGGAGGGAACAAAAACATTCAGTACTTC. Protein: CSVRIAGGNKNIQYF.

V gene TRBV6-5 combines with J gene TRBJ2-7; 8 nucleotides agree with TRBD2. The CDR3 contains 15 residues. Per the germline V gene, CDR1 is MNHEY and CDR2 is SVGAGI. J lost 2 bases, V lost 2 bases, and 5 bases had no gene match. CDR3 residues: CASSYALAGTYEQYF. CDR3 coding DNA: TGTGCCAGCAGTTACGCGTTAGCGGGGACCTACGAGCAGTACTTC.

The chain combines TRBV5-4 with TRBJ1-2, with 7 bases lining up with TRBD1. Germline V CDR1 and CDR2: SGHNT, YYREEE (reference sequence). The CDR3 sequence is 13 residues long. With 5 bases clipped from V and 4 bases from J, the junction kept 5 bases outside the gene matches. The CDR3 bases are TGTGCCAGCAGGCCGACAGGGTTCTATGGCTACACCTTC. It specifies CASRPTGFYGYTF.